This entry lists 31 T cell receptor beta chains sequenced from one sample in a study of cytomegalovirus exposure and HLA in healthy donors. Primers included in the PCR were 60 Vbeta and 13 Jbeta primers. Assay: immunoSEQ multiplex PCR; the TCRdb copy retains only in-frame clones and omits some. Here the sample spans more than 100,000 clones, roughly 71% being singletons. The sample comprised PBMCs. Receptor source: a woman aged 40 to 50 in good health and CMV-seronegative.

The genes are TRBV19 and TRBJ2-5, with 10 bases identical to TRBD2. The CDR3 sequence is 19 residues long. From germline, CDR1 is LNHDA and CDR2 SQIVND (reference sequence). The V gene end was trimmed by 1 base and the J gene end by 2 bases; junction bases not matched to a gene: 13. The CDR3 protein is CASSIVRGKASGGQETQYF. The CDR3 coding sequence is TGTGCCAGTAGTATAGTTAGGGGCAAGGCTAGCGGGGGACAAGAGACCCAGTACTTC.

The chain employs TRBV7-9 and TRBJ1-1; 8 bases agree with TRBD1. V gave up 5 bases and J gave up 8 bases; unmatched junction bases: 16. CDR1 SEHNR and CDR2 FQNEAQ come from the germline V gene (reference sequence). The CDR3 is made up of 16 amino acids. The CDR3 DNA is TGTGCCAGCAGCCGCGGGGAGGGACAGGCACGCCAGGAAGCTTTCTTT. Translating it yields CASSRGEGQARQEAFF.

A remark on this clone: This same CDR3 is encoded by further DNA sequences in the sample. This chain links TRBV28 with TRBJ2-5, with 7 positions matching TRBD2. Germline CDR1 MDHEN, CDR2 SYDVKM. J was trimmed by 1 base and V by 6 bases; bases with no gene match: 8. This CDR3 contains 15 residues. The CDR3: CASSPGGGGQETQYF. CDR3 nucleotides: TGTGCCAGCAGCCCAGGTGGGGGGGGCCAAGAGACCCAGTACTTC.

This rearrangement joins TRBV30 to TRBJ1-5; D is ambiguous. The CDR3 length is 14 residues. Trimming took 7 bases from V and 3 from J, leaving 16 bases between them. Germline V gives CDR1 GTSNPN, CDR2 SVGIG (reference sequence). The DNA for the CDR3 is TGTGCCTCCCAAACGGGGAGCTTCAATCAGCCCCAGCATTTT. This translates into CASQTGSFNQPQHF.

This chain connects TRBV19 to TRBJ1-6; maybe TRBD1 (5 bases). Looked up from germline, CDR1 is LNHDA and CDR2 is SQIVND (reference sequence). This CDR3 has 12 residues. V lost 8 bases and J 7 bases, leaving 9 bases between the germline ends. Here the CDR3 DNA reads TGTGCCAGTTCCGACAGAAATTCACCCCTCCACTTT. It specifies CASSDRNSPLHF.

For this clone: Other DNA sequences in this specimen translate into the identical CDR3. The chain recombines TRBV19 with TRBJ2-5, with no clear D. V was shortened by 4 bases and J by 0 bases, with 6 bases between the two germline ends. The CDR3 extends over 13 amino acids. Germline V lookup: CDR1 LNHDA, CDR2 SQIVND (reference sequence). For the CDR3, the DNA is TGTGCCAGTAGTAGGGCGTACCAAGAGACCCAGTACTTC. Translated: CASSRAYQETQYF.

The V and J genes are TRBV6-1 and TRBJ1-2; no clear D. This CDR3 region has 15 residues. Germline-derived CDR1 and CDR2 are MNHNS and SASEGT. The germline V and J ends were trimmed by 0 bases and 8 bases, with 16 bases remaining between them. The CDR3 here is CASSEALGPSGGYTF. CDR3 in DNA: TGTGCCAGCAGTGAAGCGCTTGGGCCCTCGGGAGGCTACACCTTC.

CDR3 DNA sequence: TGTGCCAGCAGTGGGCCATCATCCCTCCACTTT. This gives the protein CASSGPSSLHF. The V call is TRBV25-1, the J call TRBJ1-6; no reliable D call. Looked up from germline, CDR1 is MGHDK and CDR2 is SYGVNS. Trimming left V 4 bases short and J 14 bases short, with 9 bases between. The CDR3 has 11 amino acids.

The DNA of the CDR3 is TGCGCCAGCAGCCGATCAAGCCCGGGACAGGGTGAAGGCTACACCTTC. This codes for CASSRSSPGQGEGYTF. V gene TRBV4-1 combines with J gene TRBJ1-2; TRBD1 aligns across 9 bases. The length of the CDR3 is 16 residues. Germline V gene data show CDR1 as MGHRA and CDR2 as YSYEKL. Unmatched junction bases numbered 14, after V lost 4 bases and J lost 8 bases.

The chain employs TRBV7-9 and TRBJ2-7; 9 bases fit TRBD1. Looked up from germline, CDR1 is SEHNR and CDR2 is FQNEAQ (reference sequence). Trimming removed 1 base from V and 1 base from J; junction bases left unmatched: 5. This CDR3 has 16 amino acids. Here the CDR3 DNA reads TGTGCCAGCAGCTTAGGCACAGGGGGCTTTTCCTACGAGCAGTACTTC. Encoded protein: CASSLGTGGFSYEQYF.

The chain recombines TRBV11-2 with TRBJ2-7, with TRBD2 matching over 7 bases. CDR3 length equals 13 residues. Trimming cost V 4 bases and J 4 bases; bases outside gene matches: 4. Germline V gives CDR1 SGHAT, CDR2 FQNNGV. The CDR3 protein is CASSSGGLYEQYF. The CDR3 nucleotides read TGTGCCAGCAGCTCCGGGGGGTTATACGAGCAGTACTTC.

The rearrangement links TRBV6-5 to TRBJ1-6; D gene ambiguous. This CDR3 has 15 amino acids. V lost 6 bases to trimming and J lost 6 bases, with 15 bases between them. Per the germline V gene, CDR1 is MNHEY and CDR2 is SVGAGI. The CDR3 DNA is TGTGCCAGCAGGCCCCCGGGAGGAGGTAATTCACCCCTCCACTTT. Protein: CASRPPGGGNSPLHF.

The rearrangement uses TRBV6-1 and TRBJ1-6; 8 bases are shared with TRBD1. CDR1 MNHNS and CDR2 SASEGT come from the germline V gene. The CDR3 runs to 15 residues. The ends lost 6 bases at V and 5 bases at J; junction bases unmatched: 6. As DNA, the CDR3 is TGTGCCAGCAGCCGACAGGGGATGGATAATTCACCCCTCCACTTT. Protein sequence: CASSRQGMDNSPLHF.

CDR3 loop: CASSPPVAHLYEQYF. The CDR3 DNA is TGTGCCAGCAGTCCGCCAGTTGCCCACCTCTACGAGCAGTACTTC. V is TRBV27 and J is TRBJ2-7; the D is unclear. Trimming stripped 5 bases from V and 3 bases from J, with 17 bases between. The CDR3 covers 15 residues. CDR1 and CDR2 (germline): MNHEY, SMNVEV (reference sequence).

This clone came up a few times. The rearrangement links TRBV28 to TRBJ1-3, with D possibly matching TRBD1 (6 bases). Germline V gene data show CDR1 as MDHEN and CDR2 as SYDVKM. Trimming pared 8 bases from V and 6 bases from J, leaving 8 bases between. This CDR3 comprises 11 residues. The CDR3 sequence is CASGGANTIYF. Here the CDR3 DNA reads TGTGCCAGCGGGGGGGCAAACACCATATATTTT.

The gene calls are TRBV7-9 and TRBJ2-2, with no clear D. CDR3 length: 14 residues. V was pared by 5 bases and J by 4 bases, with 11 bases between. Germline CDR1 reads SEHNR; CDR2 reads FQNEAQ (reference sequence). CDR3 bases: TGTGCCAGCAGCCTCCGACACCCCACCGGGGAGCTGTTTTTT. Translating it yields CASSLRHPTGELFF.

The table lists this clone with a count of one. This sequence joins TRBV7-9 and TRBJ1-2, with D possibly TRBD1 on 5 matching bases. Germline CDR1 and CDR2: SEHNR and FQNEAQ (reference sequence). This CDR3 spans 14 amino acids. V was clipped by 2 bases and J by 8 bases, with 15 bases between them. The CDR3 bases are TGTGCCAGCAGCTTAAATCAGGGATCGGACGGCTACACCTTC. This codes for CASSLNQGSDGYTF.

In regard to this clone: It is unclear where the CDR3 begins or ends on the DNA, so no DNA is shown, and the CDR3 is as TCRdb lists it. CDR3 sequence reads: CASSSSGTGNQPQHF. The V gene is TRBV28, the J gene TRBJ1-5; the listed D gene, TRBD1, was not tested against the DNA. Germline-derived CDR1 and CDR2 are MDHEN and SYDVKM. The CDR3 spans 15 residues, counting both ends.

The gene calls are TRBV18 and TRBJ1-6; no clear D. CDR3 length: 15 amino acids. V was pared by 6 bases and J by 8 bases, with 17 bases between. CDR1 is KGHSH and CDR2 is LQKENI in the germline V gene. The CDR3 protein is CASSLARADYSPLHF. DNA for the CDR3: TGTGCCAGCTCCCTAGCGAGGGCCGATTATTCACCCCTCCACTTT.

The chain recombines TRBV7-2 with TRBJ1-4, with a weak D call TRBD1 (6 bases). V was clipped by 0 bases and J by 7 bases, with 9 bases between them. This CDR3 has 14 amino acids. Germline V lookup: CDR1 SGHTA, CDR2 FQGNSA. The CDR3 coding sequence is TGTGCCAGCAGCTTAGCCAGGGGTGGTGAAAAACTGTTTTTT. It encodes CASSLARGGEKLFF. The full variable domain, in which reference TRBV7-2 and TRBJ1-4 provide the parts outside the CDR3, is GAGVSQSPSNKVTEKGKDVELRCDPISGHTALYWYRQSLGQGLEFLIYFQGNSAPDKSGLPSDRFSAERTGGSVSTLTIQRTQQEDSAVYLCASSLARGGEKLFFGSGTQLSVL.

The CDR3 DNA follows: TGTGCCAGCAGCCGTTGGGGACAGGGTAACTATGGCTACACCTTC. It specifies CASSRWGQGNYGYTF. This rearrangement joins TRBV5-6 to TRBJ1-2; TRBD1 matches 9 bases. The CDR3 contains 15 residues. Germline CDR1 SGHDT, CDR2 YYEEEE. The ends lost 4 bases at V and 1 base at J; junction bases unmatched: 5.

This clone was seen only a few times. V and J are TRBV19 and TRBJ1-4; 7 bases match TRBD1. The CDR3 is 14 amino acids. J lost 7 bases, V lost 1 base, and 3 bases had no gene match. Germline V gives CDR1 LNHDA, CDR2 SQIVND (reference sequence). The CDR3 spells CASSIVGTVEKLFF. CDR3 coding DNA: TGTGCCAGTAGTATAGTGGGGACAGTTGAAAAACTGTTTTTT.

The table lists this clone with a count of one. The rearrangement joins TRBV7-8 to TRBJ2-3; D remains unclear. Trimming stripped 5 bases from V and 2 bases from J, with 14 bases between. Germline V gene data show CDR1 as SGHVS and CDR2 as FQNEAQ. The CDR3 loop spans 15 amino acids. The CDR3 loop reads CASSRPTSTTDTQYF. The CDR3 nucleotides read TGTGCCAGCAGCCGACCGACTTCAACCACAGATACGCAGTATTTT.

The chain has TRBV20-1 and TRBJ1-2, with unresolved D. V lost 6 bases and J lost 1, with 6 bases in between. CDR1 DFQATT and CDR2 SNEGSKA come from the germline V gene (reference sequence). CDR3 length: 11 amino acids. The CDR3 sequence is CSALYNYGYTF. The CDR3 DNA reads TGCAGTGCCCTGTATAACTATGGCTACACCTTC.

This chain joins TRBV12-5 and TRBJ2-1; D gene ambiguous. The CDR3 has 13 residues. Germline V gene sequence: CDR1 LGHNT, CDR2 FRNRAP. CDR3 in DNA: TGTGCATCAAGCCATAGCTCCTACAATGAGCAGTTCTTC. Its protein product is CASSHSSYNEQFF.

The genes are TRBV7-6 and TRBJ2-3; 13 bases are a match to TRBD2. The length of the CDR3 is 18 residues. CDR1 is SGHVS, CDR2 FNYEAQ, per germline. V lost 1 base to trimming and J lost 3 bases; unmatched junction nucleotides: 7. The CDR3 region has the DNA TGTGCCAGCAGCTTAGATGTTGGGACTAGCGGGGCGACAGATACGCAGTATTTT. Protein product: CASSLDVGTSGATDTQYF. Full variable domain (missing parts from reference TRBV7-6 and TRBJ2-3): GAGVSQSPRYKVTKRGQDVALRCDPISGHVSLYWYRQALGQGPEFLTYFNYEAQQDKSGLPNDRFSAERPEGSISTLTIQRTEQRDSAMYRCASSLDVGTSGATDTQYFGPGTRLTVL.

This clone was recorded once. The chain couples TRBV6-6 to TRBJ2-7; TRBD1 agrees at 9 bases. Germline V gene sequence: CDR1 MNHNY, CDR2 SVGAGI (reference sequence). V gave up 5 bases and J gave up 6 bases; unmatched junction bases: 5. This CDR3 region has 13 residues. CDR3 residues: CASSDRGEGEQYF. In DNA form, the CDR3 reads TGTGCCAGCAGTGACAGGGGGGAGGGCGAGCAGTACTTC.

This clone appeared a few times. This rearrangement joins TRBV9 to TRBJ2-1; D uncertain. Germline CDR1 reads SGDLS; CDR2 reads YYNGEE. Trimming took 0 bases from V and 7 from J, leaving 5 bases between them. The CDR3 spans 12 residues. This CDR3 is CASSVGANEQFF. As DNA, the CDR3 is TGTGCCAGCAGCGTAGGGGCTAATGAGCAGTTCTTC.

The chain links TRBV2 to TRBJ2-3, with D possibly TRBD2 on 6 matching bases. CDR1 and CDR2 from the germline V gene are SNHLY and FYNNEI. This CDR3 has 14 amino acids. The V end lost 5 bases, the J end lost 0 bases, and 9 bases lay between the germline ends. CDR3 sequence reads: CASSRGLSTDTQYF. As DNA, the CDR3 is TGTGCCAGCAGTAGGGGACTCAGCACAGATACGCAGTATTTT.

This chain links TRBV5-4 with TRBJ1-2; 8 nucleotides agree with TRBD1. The CDR3 runs to 14 residues. V shed 4 bases, J shed 5 bases, and the junction held 7 bases outside the gene matches. Germline V gene lookup returns CDR1 SGHNT and CDR2 YYREEE (reference sequence). CDR3 region: CASSERTGKYGYTF. The DNA for the CDR3 is TGTGCCAGCAGCGAACGGACAGGGAAATATGGCTACACCTTC.

V and J are TRBV1 and TRBJ1-1; the listed D gene, TRBD1, was not tested against the DNA. TRBV1 is termed a pseudogene. CDR3 length: 17 residues. The CDR3, as DNA: TGCACCGGAAGATTGAACAGGGCTCCGATTCGGAACACTGAAGCTTTCTTT. Translating it yields CTGRLNRAPIRNTEAFF.